This T cell receptor (beta chain) is from a study of shared clonotypes between healthy human individuals. The germline V gene encodes CDR1 LGHNA and CDR2 YSLEER. Trimming shortened V by 3 bases and J by 4 bases, and 23 bases separated the two germline ends. This CDR3 contains 18 residues. This table comes from immunoSEQ multiplex PCR, and its TCRdb copy is limited to in-frame clones, with some not included. This sample has approximately 500,000 clones, with about 96% found just once. The origin of this receptor is a young woman in good health. The chain is built from TRBV4-3 and TRBJ2-3; D remains ambiguous. Specimen: naive CD4+ T cells sorted from blood. Subset specified: CD45RA+ positively selected. The CDR3 region is CASSHNLHGPSVADTQYF. The CDR3 nucleotides are TGCGCCAGCAGCCACAACCTCCACGGGCCTTCGGTGGCAGATACGCAGTATTTT.